What follows are 24 T cell receptor beta chains derived from one specimen sequenced in a study of shared clonotypes between healthy human individuals. Assay used: immunoSEQ multiplex PCR; TCRdb lists only in-frame clones, some missing. The sample lists over 950,000 clones, around 77% seen once, with 0.89% in the top ten. Sequencing was carried out using memory CD4+ T cells from PBMCs. Documented subset: CD45RA-negative fraction. Receptor source: a man aged 18 to 30 in good health. Some clones in this sample may be carry-over from other donors' samples.

This clone occurred a few times. This sequence joins TRBV2 and TRBJ2-3; weak D call: TRBD1 (6 bases). This CDR3 has 14 amino acids. Looked up from germline, CDR1 is SNHLY and CDR2 is FYNNEI. Trimming removed 3 bases from V and 4 bases from J, with 11 bases in between. CDR3 nucleotide sequence: TGTGCCAGCAGTGAGGGACACCAGTCAGATACGCAGTATTTT. Its protein is CASSEGHQSDTQYF.

This clone was detected once. V is TRBV11-2 and J is TRBJ2-5; D might be TRBD1 (6 bases). The CDR3 is made up of 13 amino acids. Germline CDR1 is SGHAT and CDR2 is FQNNGV. V lost 1 base and J lost 5, with 8 bases in between. For the CDR3, the DNA is TGTGCCAGCAGCTTAGGTACAGGGGAGACCCAGTACTTC. Protein: CASSLGTGETQYF.

The chain joins TRBV18 to TRBJ2-2, with 9 positions matching TRBD1. The CDR3 runs 14 residues. The V and J ends lost 2 bases and 5 bases, in that order; junction bases with no gene match: 0. In germline, CDR1 is KGHSH, CDR2 LQKENI. CDR3: CASSPGQGTGELFF. The CDR3 DNA follows: TGTGCCAGCTCACCAGGACAGGGGACCGGGGAGCTGTTTTTT.

The chain uses TRBV6-5 and TRBJ2-3, with D unresolved. Germline V lookup: CDR1 MNHEY, CDR2 SVGAGI. Deletions cut 2 bases from V and 3 bases from J, with 12 bases between. The CDR3 totals 15 residues. In DNA, the CDR3 is TGTGCCAGCAGTTACGAAGCTTGGAAAACAGATACGCAGTATTTT. Amino acids: CASSYEAWKTDTQYF.

The chain carries TRBV12-5 and TRBJ2-2; the match to TRBD1 covers 12 bases. The CDR3 spans 18 residues. Germline V gives CDR1 LGHNT, CDR2 FRNRAP. Trimming removed 5 bases from V and 7 bases from J; junction bases left unmatched: 14. The CDR3 reads CASGDGTGGFTSGGELFF. Written as DNA, the CDR3 is TGTGCTAGTGGTGACGGGACAGGGGGCTTTACCTCCGGCGGGGAGCTGTTTTTT.

This chain connects TRBV5-1 to TRBJ2-2, with TRBD1 as a possible D gene (5 bases). The length of the CDR3 is 15 residues. The V and J ends lost 0 bases and 6 bases respectively, with 12 bases between them. Germline loops: CDR1 SGHRS, CDR2 YFSETQ. The CDR3 DNA follows: TGCGCCAGCAGCTTGGAGGGGCTGGGTGCCGGGGAGCTGTTTTTT. It encodes CASSLEGLGAGELFF.

The CDR3 nucleotides are TGTGCCAGCAGCTTGGACACAGGGCCAGGTGAAAAACTGTTTTTT. Its protein is CASSLDTGPGEKLFF. The genes are TRBV5-5 and TRBJ1-4; D possibly corresponds to TRBD1 (6 bases). Trimming pared 0 bases from V and 7 bases from J, leaving 13 bases between. The CDR3 sequence is 15 residues long. Germline CDR1 SGHKS, CDR2 YYEKEE (reference sequence). The full variable domain, completed using reference TRBV5-5 and TRBJ1-4, is DAGVTQSPTHLIKTRGQQVTLRCSPISGHKSVSWYQQVLGQGPQFIFQYYEKEERGRGNFPDRFSARQFPNYSSELNVNALLLGDSALYLCASSLDTGPGEKLFFGSGTQLSVL.

The chain links TRBV9 to TRBJ2-1, with a possible D match to TRBD2 (6 bases). The germline V and J ends were trimmed by 3 bases and 3 bases, with 10 bases remaining between them. From germline, CDR1 is SGDLS and CDR2 YYNGEE. The CDR3 is 14 amino acids. The CDR3 nucleotides are TGTGCCAGCAGCGCCGGGGAGGTCTACAATGAGCAGTTCTTC. It specifies CASSAGEVYNEQFF.

The chain combines TRBV4-1 with TRBJ1-6, with D tentatively TRBD1 (5 bases). This CDR3 region has 20 residues. Germline V gives CDR1 MGHRA, CDR2 YSYEKL. The V end was cut by 4 bases, the J end by 0 bases, with 22 bases between. CDR3 region: CASSLRAASGPSSYNSPLHF. In nucleotides, the CDR3 is TGCGCCAGCAGCCTAAGGGCCGCCTCGGGGCCGAGCTCCTATAATTCACCCCTCCACTTT.

On this clone itself: The same CDR3 is also encoded by other DNA sequences in this sample. This sequence joins TRBV9 and TRBJ2-5; D is undetermined. The CDR3 is made up of 13 amino acids. Trimming took 0 bases from V and 5 from J, leaving 8 bases between them. Germline loops: CDR1 SGDLS, CDR2 YYNGEE. CDR3 bases: TGTGCCAGCAGCGTAGGGCCCGGGGAGACCCAGTACTTC. Protein product: CASSVGPGETQYF. Complete variable domain (other parts from reference TRBV9 and TRBJ2-5): DSGVTQTPKHLITATGQRVTLRCSPRSGDLSVYWYQQSLDQGLQFLIQYYNGEERAKGNILERFSAQQFPDLHSELNLSSLELGDSALYFCASSVGPGETQYFGPGTRLLVL.

The V gene is TRBV15, the J gene TRBJ2-1; 7 bases map to TRBD2. The CDR3 runs to 14 residues. After removal of 2 bases from V and 8 bases from J, the junction contained 6 bases not matched to a gene. The V gene's germline CDR1 is LNHNV and CDR2 YYDKDF (reference sequence). This chain's CDR3 is CATSRPGRRDEQFF. DNA of the CDR3: TGTGCCACCAGCAGACCCGGGAGGAGGGATGAGCAGTTCTTC.

Turning to this clone: A read error is possible here, since a much larger clone lies one base away. The chain carries TRBV9 and TRBJ2-7; 7 nucleotides match TRBD1. V lost 3 bases and J lost 3; bases outside the gene matches: 6. This CDR3 contains 14 residues. CDR1 and CDR2 (germline): SGDLS, YYNGEE. CDR3 in amino acids: CASSAAGTVYEQYF. The CDR3 DNA is TGTGCCAGCAGCGCCGCCGGGACAGTCTACGAGCAGTACTTC. Using reference TRBV9 and TRBJ2-7 for the parts outside the CDR3, the full variable domain is DSGVTQTPKHLITATGQRVTLRCSPRSGDLSVYWYQQSLDQGLQFLIQYYNGEERAKGNILERFSAQQFPDLHSELNLSSLELGDSALYFCASSAAGTVYEQYFGPGTRLTVT.

V is TRBV5-1 and J is TRBJ2-5; TRBD1 matches at 8 bases. With 4 bases clipped from V and 5 bases from J, the junction kept 7 bases outside the gene matches. The CDR3 length is 14 residues. In germline, CDR1 is SGHRS, CDR2 YFSETQ. The CDR3 loop is CASSQQGVRETQYF. The CDR3 nucleotides are TGCGCCAGCAGCCAACAGGGGGTTCGGGAGACCCAGTACTTC.

The DNA of the CDR3 is TGTGCCAGCAGCCCCTTGGTTGCCTCTGGAAACACCATATATTTT. This codes for CASSPLVASGNTIYF. The J gene is TRBJ1-3, the V gene TRBV11-2; D remains unclear. The CDR3 extends over 15 amino acids. The V end lost 5 bases, the J end lost 0 bases, and 11 bases lay between the germline ends. The germline gives CDR1 SGHAT, CDR2 FQNNGV.

The chain couples TRBV19 to TRBJ2-7, with D perhaps assigned TRBD1 or TRBD2 (5 bases each). The V gene's germline CDR1 is LNHDA and CDR2 SQIVND (reference sequence). The CDR3 has 17 amino acids. Trimming cost V 4 bases and J 6 bases, with 25 bases left between them. The DNA for the CDR3 is TGTGCCAGTAGTAGGTATAGGTCAAGGGACCCCTCCGCCGAGCAGTACTTC. Translating it yields CASSRYRSRDPSAEQYF.

The V and J genes are TRBV28 and TRBJ2-5, with D perhaps matching TRBD2 (6 bases). Germline values: CDR1 MDHEN, CDR2 SYDVKM. The CDR3 length is 17 residues. V lost 3 bases and J 2 bases, leaving 19 bases between the germline ends. CDR3 residues: CASSLRISGYLQETQYF. The CDR3 DNA reads TGTGCCAGCAGTTTGCGTATTAGCGGATACCTTCAAGAGACCCAGTACTTC.

The chain is built from TRBV29-1 and TRBJ2-2, with 9 bases aligning to TRBD1. The CDR3 spans 16 residues. Germline V gene lookup returns CDR1 SQVTM and CDR2 ANQGSEA. Trimming removed 6 bases from V and 5 bases from J; junction bases left unmatched: 13. DNA of the CDR3: TGCAGCGTGGCCCCGGACAGGGGCTGGGGGACCGGGGAGCTGTTTTTT. Translation: CSVAPDRGWGTGELFF.

The gene calls are TRBV29-1 and TRBJ2-6, with 8 bases identical to TRBD1. The CDR3 covers 17 residues. Looked up from germline, CDR1 is SQVTM and CDR2 is ANQGSEA. CDR3 DNA: TGCGCTGAGTGGACAGGGCCAACTACTTCTGGGGCCAACGTCCTGACTTTC. It yields the protein CAEWTGPTTSGANVLTF.

The rearrangement uses TRBV7-2 and TRBJ1-1; D unclear. CDR1 SGHTA and CDR2 FQGNSA come from the germline V gene. CDR3 length: 13 amino acids. V gave up 7 bases and J gave up 2 bases, with 11 bases separating them. The CDR3 is CASTLIYNTEAFF. The CDR3 DNA reads as TGTGCCAGCACCCTTATATACAACACTGAAGCTTTCTTT. The full variable domain, its missing parts supplied by reference TRBV7-2 and TRBJ1-1, is GAGVSQSPSNKVTEKGKDVELRCDPISGHTALYWYRQSLGQGLEFLIYFQGNSAPDKSGLPSDRFSAERTGGSVSTLTIQRTQQEDSAVYLCASTLIYNTEAFFGQGTRLTVV.

This chain uses TRBV7-8 with TRBJ2-3; 7 nucleotides agree with TRBD2. CDR1 and CDR2 (germline): SGHVS, FQNEAQ. This CDR3 contains 16 residues. J lost 1 base, V lost 4 bases, and 8 bases had no gene match. The CDR3 protein is CASSSPLTSGTDTQYF. The CDR3 nucleotides read TGTGCCAGCAGCTCCCCCTTAACTAGCGGCACAGATACGCAGTATTTT.

The V and J genes are TRBV9 and TRBJ1-1; D possibly corresponds to TRBD1 (5 bases). Trimming removed 0 bases at V and 1 base at J, with 7 bases between. Germline loops: CDR1 SGDLS, CDR2 YYNGEE. This CDR3 has 14 residues. CDR3 sequence reads: CASSVAGGNTEAFF. CDR3 in DNA: TGTGCCAGCAGCGTAGCTGGGGGGAACACTGAAGCTTTCTTT.

With regard to this clone: Additional DNA sequences in this sample encode the identical CDR3. The rearrangement links TRBV4-3 to TRBJ2-5, with D possibly matching TRBD1 (6 bases). CDR3 length: 15 residues. Trimming shortened V by 1 base and J by 4 bases, and 13 bases separated the two germline ends. From germline, CDR1 is LGHNA and CDR2 YSLEER. CDR3 in DNA: TGCGCCAGCAGCCAAGGAACGCTAGGGGGAGAGACCCAGTACTTC. It specifies CASSQGTLGGETQYF.

V gene TRBV7-9 combines with J gene TRBJ1-5; possibly TRBD1 for D (5 bases). Trimming cost V 4 bases and J 2 bases, with 12 bases left between them. Germline-derived CDR1 and CDR2 are SEHNR and FQNEAQ (reference sequence). This CDR3 is 15 amino acids long. Written as DNA, the CDR3 is TGTGCCAGCAGCTCGCCTGGGGGGGGCAATCAGCCCCAGCATTTT. Its protein is CASSSPGGGNQPQHF.

This clone was observed once. The chain uses TRBV25-1 and TRBJ1-2, with D possibly TRBD1 on 5 matching bases. The CDR3 covers 13 residues. The germline V and J ends were trimmed by 2 bases and 4 bases, with 8 bases remaining between them. Per germline, CDR1 MGHDK and CDR2 SYGVNS. CDR3 sequence reads: CASSEQGPYGYTF. The CDR3 nucleotides read TGTGCCAGCAGTGAACAGGGCCCCTATGGCTACACCTTC.